The TCR beta chain under discussion was sequenced for a study of cytomegalovirus exposure and HLA in healthy donors. This table comes from immunoSEQ multiplex PCR, and its TCRdb copy is limited to in-frame clones, with some not included. The data contain about 130,000 clones, almost 90% of them singletons. This CDR3 region has 14 residues. Trimming cost V 4 bases and J 9 bases, with 16 bases left between them. Per the germline V gene, CDR1 is MNHNS and CDR2 is SASEGT. Material: PBMCs. The receptor was isolated from a young man in good health and CMV-seronegative. The chain carries TRBV6-1 and TRBJ2-1; the D gene is possibly TRBD2 (6 bases). CDR3 sequence: CASSAWGGEGEQFF. CDR3 nucleotides: TGTGCCAGCAGTGCCTGGGGAGGTGAGGGTGAGCAGTTCTTC.